These 23 T cell receptor beta chains originate from one sample sequenced in a study of spatial heterogeneity in lung cancer. Described time point: sample taken at primary tumor resection. The study sequenced unsorted whole RNA from tumor, nontumor lung or frozen PBMC. TCRdb redid the calling of the 5' RACE reads with MiXCR, one entry per CDR3 protein. The sample has around 24,000 distinct CDR3 sequences, approximately 7.2% seen once. Here the sequenced sample was PBMCs, taken at surgery. Every receptor here comes from a male donor with early-stage non-small cell lung cancer.

This clonotype showed up many times. The rearrangement links TRBV20-1 to TRBJ2-2, with 13 bases identical to TRBD2. The CDR3 totals 19 residues. V lost 3 bases to trimming and J lost 1 base; unmatched junction nucleotides: 11. Germline V gene sequence: CDR1 DFQATT, CDR2 SNEGSKA (reference sequence). CDR3 in DNA: TGCAGTGCTAGTCCCGGGACTAGCGGGGTCCTCGAGAACACCGGGGAGCTGTTTTTT. Protein product: CSASPGTSGVLENTGELFF.

There are many counts of this clonotype. The gene calls are TRBV6-1 and TRBJ2-3; D is perhaps TRBD1 (5 bases). V gave up 2 bases and J gave up 4 bases, with 13 bases separating them. The CDR3 consists of 15 residues. Germline CDR1 reads MNHNS; CDR2 reads SASEGT. CDR3 sequence (DNA): TGTGCCAGCAGTGAACACAGGCAAAGAGCAGATACGCAGTATTTT. Residues: CASSEHRQRADTQYF.

In nucleotides, the CDR3 is TGTGCCAGCAGTTACGCCTCCGGGACTAGCGGATACGAGCAGTACTTC. Protein: CASSYASGTSGYEQYF. The rearrangement joins TRBV6-2 or TRBV6-3 to TRBJ2-7, with TRBD2 matching over 11 bases. Germline V gene lookup returns CDR1 MNHEY and CDR2 SVGEGT. With V trimmed by 2 bases and J by 4 bases, 7 bases remained unmatched. The CDR3 loop spans 16 amino acids.

This clonotype was counted ten times or more. The gene calls are TRBV5-5 and TRBJ2-1; TRBD2 matches 15 bases. CDR3 size: 20 residues. Germline V gene lookup returns CDR1 SGHKS and CDR2 YYEKEE (reference sequence). Unmatched junction bases numbered 10, after V lost 2 bases and J lost 1 base. In DNA form, the CDR3 reads TGTGCCAGCAGCTTACGCGGGACTAGCGGGGGGTCGCCGTCCTACAATGAGCAGTTCTTC. It codes for CASSLRGTSGGSPSYNEQFF.

Ten or more counts support this clonotype. This rearrangement joins TRBV6-1 to TRBJ2-5; D remains ambiguous. The germline CDR1 and CDR2 sequences are MNHNS and SASEGT. The CDR3 covers 13 residues. Between the trimmed V and J ends, which lost 6 bases and 2 bases, there was a span of 10 bases. The CDR3 loop reads CASSFGGQETQYF. DNA for the CDR3: TGTGCCAGCAGCTTCGGCGGACAAGAGACCCAGTACTTC.

This clonotype was detected ten times or more. This sequence joins TRBV7-9 and TRBJ1-5; possibly TRBD1 for D (5 bases). The CDR3 sequence is 13 residues long. Germline values: CDR1 SEHNR, CDR2 FQNEAQ (reference sequence). V lost 5 bases to trimming and J lost 7 bases, with 12 bases between them. The CDR3 is CASSKGEGQPQHF. In DNA form, the CDR3 reads TGTGCCAGCAGCAAAGGAGAGGGGCAGCCCCAGCATTTT.

This clonotype has ten or more counts. V and J are TRBV12-3 or TRBV12-4 and TRBJ2-3, with TRBD2 identical over 10 bases. V lost 5 bases to trimming and J lost 4 bases; unmatched junction nucleotides: 6. This CDR3 region has 15 residues. The CDR3 protein is CASSRLAGVADTQYF. The CDR3 bases are TGTGCCAGCAGTCGACTAGCGGGCGTCGCAGATACGCAGTATTTT.

The table lists this clonotype with many counts. The V gene is TRBV28, the J gene TRBJ1-3; D is undetermined. CDR1 is MDHEN, CDR2 SYDVKM, per germline. This CDR3 has 15 amino acids. Trimming took 5 bases from V and 2 from J, leaving 13 bases between them. The chain's CDR3 is CASSPHWVAGNTIYF. The DNA of the CDR3 is TGTGCCAGCAGTCCCCATTGGGTAGCTGGAAACACCATATATTTT.

This clonotype has a count of ten or more. The chain combines TRBV11-2 with TRBJ1-3, with a weak D call TRBD1 (5 bases). V gave up 3 bases and J gave up 0 bases, with 15 bases separating them. The CDR3 contains 17 residues. CDR1 and CDR2 (germline): SGHAT, FQNNGV. In DNA form, the CDR3 reads TGTGCCAGCAGCTTTTCAGGGCAGGGTGCCTCTGGAAACACCATATATTTT. It codes for CASSFSGQGASGNTIYF.

The V gene is TRBV5-1, the J gene TRBJ2-5; possible D gene TRBD1, 6 bases. Trimming removed 2 bases from V and 4 bases from J, with 6 bases in between. The CDR3 has 12 residues. Germline-derived CDR1 and CDR2 are SGHRS and YFSETQ. CDR3 sequence reads: CASSLQGETQYF. The CDR3 DNA reads as TGCGCCAGCAGCTTACAGGGAGAGACCCAGTACTTC.

This clonotype was seen many times. The V and J genes are TRBV6-1 and TRBJ2-3; 13 bases agree with TRBD2. The germline CDR1 and CDR2 sequences are MNHNS and SASEGT. CDR3 size: 15 residues. With 6 bases clipped from V and 5 bases from J, the junction kept 5 bases outside the gene matches. The CDR3, as DNA: TGTGCCAGCAGAGCACTAGCGGGGGGGCGAGATACGCAGTATTTT. As protein: CASRALAGGRDTQYF.

This clonotype was found many times. The chain combines TRBV28 with TRBJ1-1, with D unclear. The CDR3 spans 11 residues. Germline V gene sequence: CDR1 MDHEN, CDR2 SYDVKM. V lost 8 bases and J lost 7, with 11 bases in between. CDR3 in amino acids: CASGKQFEAFF. The DNA of the CDR3 is TGTGCCAGCGGGAAACAGTTTGAAGCTTTCTTT.

This clonotype was observed at least ten times. This chain joins TRBV20-1 and TRBJ1-4; D not resolved. The CDR3 length is 12 residues. In germline, CDR1 is DFQATT, CDR2 SNEGSKA (reference sequence). V lost 4 bases and J lost 5, with 8 bases in between. The CDR3 DNA sequence: TGCAGTGCTACCGGACCCAATGAAAAACTGTTTTTT. Amino acid sequence: CSATGPNEKLFF.

This clonotype was picked up a small number of times. The chain uses TRBV6-6 and TRBJ1-5; a possible D gene is TRBD1 (5 bases). The CDR3 loop spans 13 amino acids. In germline, CDR1 is MNHNY, CDR2 SVGAGI (reference sequence). With 8 bases removed from V and 11 bases from J, the gap between germline ends came to 19 bases. The CDR3: CASLSGVGRSQHF. DNA for the CDR3: TGTGCCAGCCTTTCGGGGGTAGGGAGGTCCCAGCATTTT.

The table lists this clonotype with many counts. The genes are TRBV9 and TRBJ2-7; a weak D match, TRBD2 (5 bases). The CDR3 has 12 residues. Germline lookup yields CDR1 SGDLS and CDR2 YYNGEE. V dropped 2 bases and J dropped 7 bases, with 10 bases sitting between them. The CDR3 region is CASSVDGEEQYF. In DNA, the CDR3 is TGTGCCAGCAGCGTTGACGGGGAAGAGCAGTACTTC.

In its sample, this clonotype was seen many times. The chain uses TRBV7-7 and TRBJ1-5; TRBD1 matches at 8 bases. The ends lost 4 bases at V and 5 bases at J; junction bases unmatched: 1. Germline V gene sequence: CDR1 SSHAT, CDR2 FNYEAQ (reference sequence). This CDR3 has 13 residues. CDR3 DNA: TGTGCCAGCAGCTCGGACAGGGATCAGCCCCAGCATTTT. Translated: CASSSDRDQPQHF.

This clonotype appeared a few times. V and J are TRBV28 and TRBJ2-1; TRBD2 agrees at 12 bases. CDR3 length: 18 residues. Germline V lookup: CDR1 MDHEN, CDR2 SYDVKM. Germline trimming cut 2 bases from V and 0 bases from J; bases unmatched to any gene: 5. CDR3 region: CASSLQVGLAGSYNEQFF. In DNA, the CDR3 is TGTGCCAGCAGTTTACAGGTGGGACTAGCGGGCTCCTACAATGAGCAGTTCTTC.

This clonotype was observed many times. The V and J genes are TRBV12-3 or TRBV12-4 and TRBJ2-1; D might be TRBD1 (6 bases). The germline V and J ends were trimmed by 5 bases and 12 bases, with 17 bases remaining between them. This CDR3 comprises 13 residues. CDR3 nucleotide sequence: TGTGCCAGCAGTCTAAGTACAGGGAAACGGCAGTTCTTC. It translates to CASSLSTGKRQFF.

In its sample, this clonotype was seen many times. This chain links TRBV5-1 with TRBJ2-5, with TRBD2 as a possible D gene (7 bases). The CDR3 runs 15 residues. Deletions cut 0 bases from V and 2 bases from J, with 11 bases between. Germline CDR1 reads SGHRS; CDR2 reads YFSETQ. The CDR3 DNA is TGCGCCAGCAGCTTGGGACGGGGGGCGCAAGAGACCCAGTACTTC. It codes for CASSLGRGAQETQYF.

The chain joins TRBV30 to TRBJ2-3, with 8 bases fitting TRBD1. J lost 6 bases, V lost 3 bases, and 8 bases had no gene match. There are 14 residues in the CDR3. Germline values: CDR1 GTSNPN, CDR2 SVGIG (reference sequence). CDR3 nucleotides: TGTGCCTGGAGCCGACAGGGGTTCCCCGATACGCAGTATTTT. Its protein is CAWSRQGFPDTQYF. The complete variable domain, with remaining parts taken from reference TRBV30 and TRBJ2-3, reads SQTIHQWPATLVQPVGSPLSLECTVEGTSNPNLYWYRQAAGRGLQLLFYSVGIGQISSEVPQNLSASRPQDRQFILSSKKLLLSDSGFYLCAWSRQGFPDTQYFGPGTRLTVL.

The sample holds many counts of this clonotype. In nucleotides, the CDR3 is TGTGCTAGTGCCCTATTGCATTCACCCCTCCACTTT. Translating it yields CASALLHSPLHF. The chain links TRBV12-5 to TRBJ1-6; no reliable D call. CDR1 and CDR2 from the germline V gene are LGHNT and FRNRAP. With 7 bases removed from V and 8 bases from J, the gap between germline ends came to 9 bases. The CDR3 covers 12 residues.

This clonotype was seen more than once but under ten times. The chain recombines TRBV29-1 with TRBJ1-1; D perhaps matches TRBD1 (5 bases). V was cut by 4 bases and J by 3 bases, with 9 bases left in between. CDR3 length equals 12 residues. Germline V gene lookup returns CDR1 SQVTM and CDR2 ANQGSEA. For the CDR3, the DNA is TGCAGCGTTGTCCAGGGTTACACTGAAGCTTTCTTT. The encoded protein is CSVVQGYTEAFF.

In its sample, this clonotype was seen many times. The rearrangement uses TRBV28 and TRBJ1-1; TRBD1 aligns across 9 bases. Germline CDR1 MDHEN, CDR2 SYDVKM. The CDR3 has 14 residues. Unmatched junction bases numbered 5, after V lost 6 bases and J lost 3 bases. The CDR3 coding sequence is TGTGCCAGCAGGTCCGGGACAGGGTACACTGAAGCTTTCTTT. The encoded protein is CASRSGTGYTEAFF.